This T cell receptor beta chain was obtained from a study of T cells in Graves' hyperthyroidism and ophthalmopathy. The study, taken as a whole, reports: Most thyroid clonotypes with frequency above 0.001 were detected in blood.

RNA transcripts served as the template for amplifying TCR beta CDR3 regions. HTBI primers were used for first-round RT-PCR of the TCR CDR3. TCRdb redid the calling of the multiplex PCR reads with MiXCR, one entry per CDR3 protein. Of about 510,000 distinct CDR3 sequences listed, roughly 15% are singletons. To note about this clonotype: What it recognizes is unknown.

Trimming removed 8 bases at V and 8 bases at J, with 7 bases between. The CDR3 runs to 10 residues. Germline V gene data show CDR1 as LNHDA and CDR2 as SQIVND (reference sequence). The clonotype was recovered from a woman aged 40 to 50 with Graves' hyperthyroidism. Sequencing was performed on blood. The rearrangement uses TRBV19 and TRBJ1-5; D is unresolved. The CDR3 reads CASPREPQHF. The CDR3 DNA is TGTGCCAGTCCGCGCGAGCCCCAGCATTTT.